Listed below are T cell receptor beta chains from one sample, sequenced in a study of blood T cell repertoires in COVID-19. Sequencing was performed with immunoSEQ multiplex PCR; in TCRdb, only in-frame clones are kept and a portion is missing. The table records around 90,000 clones, approximately 86% of them present only once. Sequencing was done on a sample of peripheral blood. These TCRs come from a woman aged 65 to 85 with active or convalescent COVID-19. Each CDR3 is given with its conserved first and last residue. The order of the fields is V gene, CDR3 protein.

>TRBV27
CASSLNSGVVGHEQYF
>TRBV29-1
CSVEPFQADTQYF
>TRBV19
CASSTTWTGSVGDTF
>TRBV2
CASSGDRGGTEAFF
>TRBV28
CASSSGTENYGYTF
>TRBV18
CASSEGSTEAFF
>TRBV5-1
CASSEDRVNYGYTF
>TRBV6-2/TRBV6-3
CASSYFAETQYF
>TRBV6-5
CASTEGAFGETQYF
>TRBV11-2
CASSLGGTGQGYGYTF
>TRBV28
CATAGDSSYEQYF
>TRBV7-6
CASSTGLAGGQETQYF
>TRBV6-5
CASSYEGGRTDTQYF
>TRBV6-2/TRBV6-3
CASSYVGGLGGYTF
>TRBV19
CASSIGIRGTGSYGYTF
>TRBV5-5
CASSLALADTGELFF
>TRBV7-2
CASSLGGGNYNEQFF
>TRBV10-3
CAISESSGVEQFF
>TRBV4-3
CASSQDVGQDEKLFF
>TRBV27
CASRRNRDSSYEQYF
>TRBV12-3/TRBV12-4
CASSRKRTEAFF
>TRBV7-2
CASSQWGGFGYTF
>TRBV20-1
CSASNPGSETYEQYF
>TRBV4-3
CASSQDLADTQYF
>TRBV7-9
CASSGPGLAMNEQYF
>TRBV2
CATRPMNTEAFF
>TRBV6-1
CASSEFDRGYGYTF
>TRBV15
CATSSQRGPYEQYF
>TRBV4-1
CASSHGIGEFQPQHF
>TRBV27
CASSSLAGGDTGELFF
>TRBV19
CASMGTNSGANVLTF
>TRBV19
CASGGTGASYNEQFF
>TRBV6-5
CASSMDRVADGYTF
>TRBV10-3
CAISESRGSEGTDTQYF
>TRBV7-2
CASSRTGTAPGEQYF